Listed here are 8 T cell receptor beta chains from one sample, sequenced in a study of T cells in Graves' hyperthyroidism and ophthalmopathy. There were TCR beta CDR3 regions amplified from RNA transcripts. Primed by the HTBI set, a first-round RT-PCR was run on the TCR CDR3. TCRdb redid the calling of the multiplex PCR reads with MiXCR, one entry per CDR3 protein. The repertoire has about 300,000 distinct CDR3 sequences, around 19% of them found once; the top ten carry under 40%. The specimen sequenced was blood. The receptors stem from a man aged 45-65 years with Graves' ophthalmopathy.

A few counts support this clonotype. The rearrangement joins TRBV18 to TRBJ1-5; the D gene is possibly TRBD1 (5 bases). Germline V gene data show CDR1 as KGHSH and CDR2 as LQKENI. V lost 3 bases and J lost 9, with 9 bases in between. This CDR3 has 12 residues. Here the CDR3 DNA reads TGTGCCAGCTCACCCGGGGCTGGGCCCCAGCATTTT. Translated: CASSPGAGPQHF.

This clonotype has ten or more counts. This chain uses TRBV7-9 with TRBJ1-1, with 7 nucleotides matching TRBD1. Unmatched junction bases numbered 4, after V lost 6 bases and J lost 0 bases. Germline CDR1 is SEHNR and CDR2 is FQNEAQ (reference sequence). The CDR3 runs 14 residues. CDR3 coding DNA: TGTGCCAGCAGTTCAGGGGGGATGAACACTGAAGCTTTCTTT. Translation: CASSSGGMNTEAFF.

This clonotype was found a few times. The chain links TRBV12-5 to TRBJ1-1; possibly TRBD1 for D (5 bases). Germline V gene data show CDR1 as LGHNT and CDR2 as FRNRAP. Between the trimmed V and J ends, which lost 9 bases and 6 bases, there was a span of 17 bases. CDR3 length: 13 residues. Here the CDR3 reads CARTGRILPEAFF. CDR3 bases: TGTGCTAGGACGGGACGGATCCTCCCTGAAGCTTTCTTT. Supplemented by reference TRBV12-5 and TRBJ1-1, the full variable domain reads DARVTQTPRHKVTEMGQEVTMRCQPILGHNTVFWYRQTMMQGLELLAYFRNRAPLDDSGMPKDRFSAEMPDATLATLKIQPSEPRDSAVYFCARTGRILPEAFFGQGTRLTVV.

This clonotype was counted between two and nine times. This chain connects TRBV6-2 or TRBV6-3 to TRBJ2-1, with 7 bases that match TRBD2. Germline V gives CDR1 MNHEY, CDR2 SVGEGT. The V and J ends lost 5 bases and 5 bases, in that order; junction bases with no gene match: 9. This CDR3 spans 15 amino acids. Here the CDR3 reads CASSVGRAGDNEQFF. The CDR3 bases are TGTGCCAGCAGTGTAGGGAGGGCCGGAGACAATGAGCAGTTCTTC.

This clonotype was counted many times. This chain uses TRBV3-1 with TRBJ2-1; TRBD1 aligns across 7 bases. The CDR3 spans 15 residues. The V and J ends lost 1 base and 2 bases, in that order; junction bases with no gene match: 2. Germline assignment: CDR1 LGHDT and CDR2 YNNKEL (reference sequence). This CDR3 reads CASSQGQGAYNEQFF. CDR3 DNA: TGTGCCAGCAGCCAAGGACAGGGCGCCTACAATGAGCAGTTCTTC.

This clonotype was counted between two and nine times. The chain joins TRBV28 to TRBJ2-1; D is ambiguous. Trimming shortened V by 5 bases and J by 10 bases, and 12 bases separated the two germline ends. The CDR3 is 12 residues long. Germline V CDR1 and CDR2: MDHEN, SYDVKM. The CDR3 loop is CASSANPNEQFF. CDR3 DNA sequence: TGTGCCAGCAGTGCCAATCCAAACGAGCAGTTCTTC.

This clonotype was recorded a few times. The chain employs TRBV7-9 and TRBJ2-7; 10 bases line up with TRBD2. The J segment lost 6 bases and the V segment lost 4 bases, leaving 9 bases of the junction unmatched. Per the germline V gene, CDR1 is SEHNR and CDR2 is FQNEAQ (reference sequence). CDR3 length: 15 residues. The CDR3 DNA reads TGTGCCAGCAGCTGGTCTAGCGGGAGAACGGGCGAGCAGTACTTC. Its protein product is CASSWSSGRTGEQYF.

This chain links TRBV6-2 or TRBV6-3 with TRBJ1-3; unclear D gene. V was trimmed by 0 bases and J by 2 bases, leaving 8 bases between them. The germline V gene encodes CDR1 MNHEY and CDR2 SVGEGT. The CDR3 covers 15 residues. CDR3 residues: CASSYSTETGNTIYF. The CDR3, as DNA: TGTGCCAGCAGTTACTCGACGGAAACTGGAAACACCATATATTTT.